This T cell receptor (beta chain) appears in the sequencing data of a study of T cell responses to AZD1222 COVID-19 vaccine. With regard to this clone: The target antigen is unknown.

Study observations and caveats: Only 5 or 6 AZD1222 recipients were seropositive at baseline.

TCRdb's table, derived via immunoSEQ multiplex PCR, lists solely in-frame clones and lacks some. Counted here are roughly 150,000 clones, 90% occurring once; the ten biggest clones make up 1.5% to 2%. This sequence was found in an adult in good health. Here the sequenced sample was peripheral blood, taken on day 0 of AZD1222 vaccination.

CDR3 DNA: TGTGCCAGCAACCGATGGGACGGTAACTACGAGCAGTACTTC. The encoded protein is CASNRWDGNYEQYF. This sequence joins TRBV7-2 and TRBJ2-7; D could derive from TRBD1 or TRBD2 (5 bases each). This CDR3 comprises 14 residues. The germline V gene encodes CDR1 SGHTA and CDR2 FQGNSA. V gave up 7 bases and J gave up 3 bases, with 16 bases separating them.